This paragraph reports one T cell receptor (beta chain). As yet, its antigen is unknown. The data stem from a study of CD8+ T cells in alopecia areata. Sequencing used cDNA as its template, made by extracting RNA and reverse transcribing it. Sequenced by immunoSEQ multiplex PCR; TCRdb stores in-frame clones only, minus some. In the table there are around 120,000 clones, 55% to 65% of which are singletons. Researchers picked out CD4+ and CD8+ T cells from PBMCs by sorting. Study-wide results and caveats: When scalp samples are sequenced, resident alphabeta T cells of normal skin are also captured. Mice gave a clearer picture of TCR sharing than patients did, possibly for HLA-related reasons. Scalp lesions, especially in alopecia totalis/universalis, had higher clonality than normal scalp.

Germline V gives CDR1 SGHRS, CDR2 YFSETQ. V trimming: 0 bases; J trimming: 8 bases; junction bases outside the gene matches: 12. This CDR3 has 17 amino acids. The sequence came from a human donor in good health. The rearrangement links TRBV5-1 to TRBJ2-1; the match to TRBD1 covers 9 bases. Sequencing used CD4+ T cells sorted from blood. CDR3 protein: CASSLAGAGTGIDEQFF. CDR3 nucleotide sequence: TGCGCCAGCAGCTTGGCGGGTGCCGGGACAGGGATCGATGAGCAGTTCTTC.